These 14 T cell receptor beta chains were sequenced from one sample in a study of CD8+ T cells in alopecia areata. In each case, RNA was isolated and then reverse transcribed into cDNA as the sequencing template. The repertoire was sequenced with immunoSEQ multiplex PCR; TCRdb's copy has only in-frame clones and lacks some. The data show 90,000 to 130,000 clones, about 60% seen once. Sequenced material: NKG2D-low CD8+ T cells sorted from blood. These receptors were collected from a human donor with alopecia areata.

This chain uses TRBV19 with TRBJ1-5; the match to TRBD1 covers 7 bases. The CDR3 totals 13 residues. In germline, CDR1 is LNHDA, CDR2 SQIVND (reference sequence). Trimming cost V 3 bases and J 11 bases; bases outside gene matches: 7. CDR3: CASSMKPGGSQHF. The CDR3 coding sequence is TGTGCCAGTAGTATGAAACCAGGGGGATCCCAGCATTTT.

The chain is built from TRBV10-1 and TRBJ2-1; D is perhaps TRBD1 (5 bases). Trimming left V 5 bases short and J 2 bases short, with 7 bases between. Germline V gene sequence: CDR1 WNHNN, CDR2 SYGVQD (reference sequence). The CDR3 length is 13 residues. The CDR3 coding sequence is TGCGCCAGCAGTTCAGGGCCCTACAATGAGCAGTTCTTC. Its translation is CASSSGPYNEQFF.

This clone was seen more than once but under ten times. The CDR3 bases are TGCGCCAGCAGCACGGAAGGCCTCAAGGGCACAGATACGCAGTATTTT. Residues: CASSTEGLKGTDTQYF. The chain joins TRBV4-1 to TRBJ2-3; no clear D gene. Germline assignment: CDR1 MGHRA and CDR2 YSYEKL. V was pared by 5 bases and J by 1 base, with 16 bases between. This CDR3 is built from 16 residues.

This clone was seen more than once but under ten times. The genes are TRBV2 and TRBJ2-7, with D possibly TRBD1 on 6 matching bases. Trimming took off 6 bases at V and 7 bases at J, with 10 bases between the two ends. This CDR3 is built from 11 residues. Germline CDR1 and CDR2: SNHLY and FYNNEI. CDR3 DNA: TGTGCCAGCAGATCGGACAGAGAGCAGTACTTC. Protein: CASRSDREQYF.

The rearrangement links TRBV7-9 to TRBJ2-3; no clear D gene. The germline V gene encodes CDR1 SEHNR and CDR2 FQNEAQ (reference sequence). The CDR3 is 15 residues long. The V and J ends lost 1 base and 2 bases respectively, with 10 bases between them. In nucleotides, the CDR3 is TGTGCCAGCAGCTTAGTCTCGGCCGACACAGATACGCAGTATTTT. As protein: CASSLVSADTDTQYF.

The CDR3 loop reads CASSEGNQPQHF. The CDR3 nucleotides read TGTGCCAGCAGTGAGGGCAATCAGCCCCAGCATTTT. The chain recombines TRBV6-6 with TRBJ1-5; no definite D call. CDR3 length: 12 residues. The V gene's germline CDR1 is MNHNY and CDR2 SVGAGI (reference sequence). Deletions cut 5 bases from V and 2 bases from J, with 4 bases between.

The sample holds a few counts of this clone. The V and J genes are TRBV5-6 and TRBJ2-5, with 11 bases that match TRBD2. Germline CDR1 and CDR2: SGHDT and YYEEEE. The V and J ends lost 5 bases and 5 bases, in that order; junction bases with no gene match: 14. CDR3 length: 17 amino acids. For the CDR3, the DNA is TGTGCCAGCAGTCAGTCTAGCGGGAGGATCCCGGGGGAGACCCAGTACTTC. It specifies CASSQSSGRIPGETQYF. Variable domain in full (rest from reference TRBV5-6 and TRBJ2-5): DAGVTQSPTHLIKTRGQQVTLRCSPKSGHDTVSWYQQALGQGPQFIFQYYEEEERQRGNFPDRFSGHQFPNYSSELNVNALLLGDSALYLCASSQSSGRIPGETQYFGPGTRLLVL.

Only one count was recorded for this clone. V usage is TRBV11-2 and J usage is TRBJ2-2; D possibly corresponds to TRBD2 (6 bases). Germline V gene sequence: CDR1 SGHAT, CDR2 FQNNGV. The CDR3 totals 16 residues. V lost 5 bases, J lost 7 bases, and 20 bases lay in between. CDR3 sequence: CASSLRAGGTNGELFF. The CDR3 DNA reads TGTGCCAGCAGCCTTCGCGCTGGCGGGACGAACGGGGAGCTGTTTTTT.

The rearrangement links TRBV4-1 to TRBJ1-2, with a weak D call TRBD1 (5 bases). This CDR3 is built from 15 residues. The germline V gene has CDR1 MGHRA and CDR2 YSYEKL. V was trimmed by 5 bases and J by 8 bases, leaving 21 bases between them. CDR3 sequence reads: CASSAELGTLQGYTF. The CDR3 bases are TGCGCCAGCAGCGCGGAATTAGGGACTCTACAGGGCTACACCTTC.

This clone was picked up a small number of times. Other DNA variants within this sample encode the same CDR3. The chain couples TRBV13 to TRBJ2-7; D call uncertain. The CDR3 contains 12 residues. The V gene lost 4 bases and the J gene lost 6 bases, with 10 bases spanning the gap. Per germline, CDR1 PRHDT and CDR2 FYEKMQ (reference sequence). The chain's CDR3 is CASSSGLREQYF. The CDR3 bases are TGTGCCAGCAGCTCCGGCCTCCGCGAGCAGTACTTC.

The table lists this clone with a few counts. The V gene is TRBV7-9, the J gene TRBJ2-5, with unresolved D. V shed 6 bases and J shed 5 bases, with 7 bases lying between them. The CDR3 extends over 11 amino acids. The germline V gene has CDR1 SEHNR and CDR2 FQNEAQ (reference sequence). The CDR3 sequence is CASSVLETQYF. CDR3 DNA sequence: TGTGCCAGCAGTGTTCTGGAGACCCAGTACTTC.

The CDR3 coding sequence is TGTGCCATCCTGGGGAGCGGGACTGAAGCTTTCTTT. Its protein product is CAILGSGTEAFF. V is TRBV2 and J is TRBJ1-1, with D uncertain. This CDR3 spans 12 amino acids. V dropped 10 bases and J dropped 5 bases, with 14 bases sitting between them. CDR1 is SNHLY and CDR2 is FYNNEI in the germline V gene.

This chain uses TRBV4-1 with TRBJ2-1, with 14 bases that match TRBD2. The germline V gene has CDR1 MGHRA and CDR2 YSYEKL. Trimming at V came to 0 bases and at J to 2 bases, leaving 3 bases not matched to a gene. The CDR3 contains 18 residues. Written as DNA, the CDR3 is TGCGCCAGCAGCCAAGACCCGGGACTAGCGGGAGCCTACAATGAGCAGTTCTTC. Translating gives CASSQDPGLAGAYNEQFF.

The chain has TRBV28 and TRBJ1-1; D gene unclear. The CDR3 runs to 13 residues. Germline CDR1 and CDR2: MDHEN and SYDVKM. V was pared by 5 bases and J by 0 bases, with 7 bases between. CDR3 amino acids: CASSQPLNTEAFF. The CDR3 DNA follows: TGTGCCAGCAGTCAGCCGTTGAACACTGAAGCTTTCTTT. The complete variable domain, with remaining parts taken from reference TRBV28 and TRBJ1-1, reads DVKVTQSSRYLVKRTGEKVFLECVQDMDHENMFWYRQDPGLGLRLIYFSYDVKMKEKGDIPEGYSVSREKKERFSLILESASTNQTSMYLCASSQPLNTEAFFGQGTRLTVV.